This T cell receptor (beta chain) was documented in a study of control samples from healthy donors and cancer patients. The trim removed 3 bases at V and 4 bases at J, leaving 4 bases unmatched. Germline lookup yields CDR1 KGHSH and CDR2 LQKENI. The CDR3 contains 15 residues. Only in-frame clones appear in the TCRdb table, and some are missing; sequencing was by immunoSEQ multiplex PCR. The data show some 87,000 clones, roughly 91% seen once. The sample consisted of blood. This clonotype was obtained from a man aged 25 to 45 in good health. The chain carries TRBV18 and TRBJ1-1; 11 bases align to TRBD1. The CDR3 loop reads CASSPGQGAVTEAFF. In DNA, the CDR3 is TGTGCCAGCTCACCTGGACAGGGGGCGGTCACTGAAGCTTTCTTT.